These T cell receptor beta chains were read from a single sample in a study of cytomegalovirus exposure and HLA in healthy donors. The assay was immunoSEQ multiplex PCR, and TCRdb's table has in-frame clones only and misses some. In the table there are some 160,000 clones, 80% to 85% of which are singletons. Input material: PBMCs. The origin of the receptors is a woman aged 18-35 years in good health and CMV-seronegative. The CDR3 runs from the conserved cysteine through the conserved F or W. The D gene is left open where the match is weak. Some rows mark clone size as missing; the rest say once, few, many or name a class of expanded clone.

>TRBJ1-2|-|TRBV7-9|13|-
TGTGCCAGCAGCCTACCAAGAGGCTATGGCTACACCTTC
CASSLPRGYGYTF
>TRBJ1-5|-|TRBV19|13|-
TGTGCCAGTAGTATCGCAGACCGCGGGCCCCAGCATTTT
CASSIADRGPQHF
>TRBJ2-1|-|TRBV6-4|16|TRBD1
TGTGCCAGCAGTGACTTGGGACAGGGGGCGTCCAATGAGCAGTTCTTC
CASSDLGQGASNEQFF
>TRBJ1-4|-|TRBV2|13|-
TGTGCCAGCAGAGGACAGCCTAATGAAAAACTGTTTTTT
CASRGQPNEKLFF
>TRBJ1-1|-|TRBV30|14|-
TGTGCCTGGAGAGGGGGGGGAAAGGGCACTGAAGCTTTCTTT
CAWRGGGKGTEAFF
>TRBJ2-3|few|TRBV28|16|-
TGTGCCAGCGCGCTAATACAGGGGGAGGGGACAGATACGCAGTATTTT
CASALIQGEGTDTQYF
>TRBJ2-2|once|TRBV10-2|15|-
TGCGCCAGCAGTGAGACAGGGCGGAACACCGGGGAGCTGTTTTTT
CASSETGRNTGELFF
>TRBJ1-2|-|TRBV6-5|16|-
TGTGCCAGCAGTTTTGGACGGGGTACCCCAGTGCGTGGCTACACCTTC
CASSFGRGTPVRGYTF
>TRBJ1-2|-|TRBV4-2|14|-
TGTGCCAGCAGGGCACTAGACAGGCTATGGGGCTACACCTTC
CASRALDRLWGYTF
>TRBJ1-5|-|TRBV28|14|-
TGTGCCAGCCTAGTCCTGAGCGGGAATCAGCCCCAGCATTTT
CASLVLSGNQPQHF
>TRBJ2-1|-|TRBV19|14|-
TGTGCCAGTAGTACAGGGGCGGGTTACAATGAGCAGTTCTTC
CASSTGAGYNEQFF
>TRBJ1-3|-|TRBV30|13|TRBD1
TGTGCCTGGACCCGGGACAGGGGAGACACCATATATTTT
CAWTRDRGDTIYF
>TRBJ1-2|-|TRBV2|14|TRBD1
TGTGCCAGCAGTGTTGGGACAGGGGGATCTGGCTACACCTTC
CASSVGTGGSGYTF
>TRBJ2-1|-|TRBV13|15|-
TGTGCCAGCAGCCCCGACGGGGGGCTCTACAATGAGCAGTTCTTC
CASSPDGGLYNEQFF